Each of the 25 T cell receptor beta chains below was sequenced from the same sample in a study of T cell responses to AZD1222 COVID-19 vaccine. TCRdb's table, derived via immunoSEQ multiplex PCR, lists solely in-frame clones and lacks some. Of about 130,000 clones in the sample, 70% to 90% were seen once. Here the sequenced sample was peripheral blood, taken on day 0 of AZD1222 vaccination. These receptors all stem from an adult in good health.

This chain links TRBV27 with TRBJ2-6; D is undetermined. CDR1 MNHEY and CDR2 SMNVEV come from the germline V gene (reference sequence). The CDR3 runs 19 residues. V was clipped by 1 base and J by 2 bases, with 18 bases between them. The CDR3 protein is CASSLLGQPAVAGANVLTF. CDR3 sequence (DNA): TGTGCCAGCAGTTTATTGGGCCAGCCCGCGGTGGCTGGGGCCAACGTCCTGACTTTC. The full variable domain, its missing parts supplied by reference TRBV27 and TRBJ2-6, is EAQVTQNPRYLITVTGKKLTVTCSQNMNHEYMSWYRQDPGLGLRQIYYSMNVEVTDKGDVPEGYKVSRKEKRNFPLILESPSPNQTSLYFCASSLLGQPAVAGANVLTFGAGSRLTVL.

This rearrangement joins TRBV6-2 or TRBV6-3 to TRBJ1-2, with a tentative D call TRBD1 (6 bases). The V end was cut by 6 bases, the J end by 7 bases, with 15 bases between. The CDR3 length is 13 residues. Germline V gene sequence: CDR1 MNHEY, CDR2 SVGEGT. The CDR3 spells CASSPSRGLGYTF. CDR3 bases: TGTGCCAGCAGCCCCTCCAGGGGCCTTGGCTACACCTTC.

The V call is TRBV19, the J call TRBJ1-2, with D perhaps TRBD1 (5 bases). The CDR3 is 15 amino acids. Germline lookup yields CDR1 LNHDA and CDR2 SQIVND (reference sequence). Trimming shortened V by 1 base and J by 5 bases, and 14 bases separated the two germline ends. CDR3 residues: CASSIALSGLYGYTF. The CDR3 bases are TGTGCCAGTAGTATAGCTCTGTCGGGGCTTTATGGCTACACCTTC.

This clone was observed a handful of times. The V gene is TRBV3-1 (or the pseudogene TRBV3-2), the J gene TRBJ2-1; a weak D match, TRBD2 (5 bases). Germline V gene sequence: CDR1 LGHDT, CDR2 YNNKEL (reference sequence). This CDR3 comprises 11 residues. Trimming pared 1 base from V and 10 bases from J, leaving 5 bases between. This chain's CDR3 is CASSQGGEQFF. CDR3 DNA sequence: TGTGCCAGCAGCCAAGGAGGGGAGCAGTTCTTC.

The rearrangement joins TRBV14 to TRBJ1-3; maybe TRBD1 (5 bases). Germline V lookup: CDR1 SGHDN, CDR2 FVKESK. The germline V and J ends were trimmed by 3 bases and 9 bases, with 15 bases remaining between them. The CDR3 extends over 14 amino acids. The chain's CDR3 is CASSHLEGFRTIYF. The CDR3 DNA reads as TGTGCCAGCAGCCACTTGGAGGGGTTTCGCACCATATATTTT.

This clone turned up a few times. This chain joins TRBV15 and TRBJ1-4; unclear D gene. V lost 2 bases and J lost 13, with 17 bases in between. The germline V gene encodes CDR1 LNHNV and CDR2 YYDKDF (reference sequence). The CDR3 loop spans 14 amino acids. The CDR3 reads CATSRLSTGLGLFF. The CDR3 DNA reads TGTGCCACCAGCAGACTCTCGACCGGCTTAGGACTGTTTTTT. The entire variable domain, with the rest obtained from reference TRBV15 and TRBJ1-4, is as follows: DAMVIQNPRYQVTQFGKPVTLSCSQTLNHNVMYWYQQKSSQAPKLLFHYYDKDFNNEADTPDNFQSRRPNTSFCFLDIRSPGLGDTAMYLCATSRLSTGLGLFFGSGTQLSVL.

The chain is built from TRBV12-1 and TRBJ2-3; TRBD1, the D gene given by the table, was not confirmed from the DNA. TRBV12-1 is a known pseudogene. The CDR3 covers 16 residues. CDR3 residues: CASSADRMSSTDTQYF. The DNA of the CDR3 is TGTGCCAGCAGCGCCGACAGGATGTCTAGCACAGATACGCAGTATTTT.

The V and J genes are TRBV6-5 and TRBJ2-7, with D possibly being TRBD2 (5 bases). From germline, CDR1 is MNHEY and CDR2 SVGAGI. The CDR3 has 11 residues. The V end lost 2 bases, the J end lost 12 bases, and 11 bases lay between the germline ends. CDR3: CASSYAGKTYF. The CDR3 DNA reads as TGTGCCAGCAGTTACGCGGGTAAGACGTACTTC.

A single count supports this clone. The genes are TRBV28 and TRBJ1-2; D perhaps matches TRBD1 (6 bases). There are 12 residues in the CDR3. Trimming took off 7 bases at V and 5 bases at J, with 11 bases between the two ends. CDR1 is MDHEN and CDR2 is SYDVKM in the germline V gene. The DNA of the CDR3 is TGTGCCAGCAACACAGGGAGTTATGGCTACACCTTC. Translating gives CASNTGSYGYTF.

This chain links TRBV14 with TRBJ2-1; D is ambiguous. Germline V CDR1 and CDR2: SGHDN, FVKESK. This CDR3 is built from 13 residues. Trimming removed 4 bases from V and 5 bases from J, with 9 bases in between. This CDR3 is CASSPGRHNEQFF. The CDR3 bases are TGTGCCAGCAGCCCCGGACGCCACAATGAGCAGTTCTTC.

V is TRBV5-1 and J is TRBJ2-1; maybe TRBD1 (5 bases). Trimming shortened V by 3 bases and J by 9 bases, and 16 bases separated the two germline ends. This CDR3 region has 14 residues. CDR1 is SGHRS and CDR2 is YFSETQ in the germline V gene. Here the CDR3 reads CASSSKGQAGEQFF. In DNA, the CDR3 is TGCGCCAGCAGCTCCAAGGGGCAGGCAGGTGAGCAGTTCTTC.

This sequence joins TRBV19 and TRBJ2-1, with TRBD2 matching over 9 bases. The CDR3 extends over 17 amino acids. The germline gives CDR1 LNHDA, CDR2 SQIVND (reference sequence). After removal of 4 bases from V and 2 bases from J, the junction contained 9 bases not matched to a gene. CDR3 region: CASSTDLERGAYNEQFF. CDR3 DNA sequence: TGTGCCAGTAGTACCGACTTAGAGCGGGGGGCCTACAATGAGCAGTTCTTC.

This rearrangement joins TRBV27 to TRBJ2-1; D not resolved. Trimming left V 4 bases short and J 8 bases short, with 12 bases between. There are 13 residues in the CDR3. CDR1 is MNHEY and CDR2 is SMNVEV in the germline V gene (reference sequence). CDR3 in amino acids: CASSSSMWDEQFF. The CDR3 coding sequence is TGTGCCAGCAGTTCCTCAATGTGGGATGAGCAGTTCTTC.

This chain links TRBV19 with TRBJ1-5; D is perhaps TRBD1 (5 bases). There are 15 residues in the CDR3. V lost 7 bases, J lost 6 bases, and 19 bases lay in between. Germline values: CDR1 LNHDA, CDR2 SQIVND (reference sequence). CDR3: CASKLRGLTGQPQHF. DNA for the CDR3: TGTGCCAGTAAATTAAGGGGACTCACGGGTCAGCCCCAGCATTTT.

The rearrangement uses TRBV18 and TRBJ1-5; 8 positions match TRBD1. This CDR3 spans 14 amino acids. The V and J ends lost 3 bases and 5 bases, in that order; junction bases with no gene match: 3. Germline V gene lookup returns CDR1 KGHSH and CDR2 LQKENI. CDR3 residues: CASSPDREHQPQHF. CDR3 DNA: TGTGCCAGCTCACCGGACAGGGAGCATCAGCCCCAGCATTTT.

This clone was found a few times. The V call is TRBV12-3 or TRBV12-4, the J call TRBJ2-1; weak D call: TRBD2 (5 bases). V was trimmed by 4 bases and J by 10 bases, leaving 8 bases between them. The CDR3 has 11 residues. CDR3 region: CASSYIAEQFF. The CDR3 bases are TGTGCCAGCAGTTACATAGCGGAGCAGTTCTTC.

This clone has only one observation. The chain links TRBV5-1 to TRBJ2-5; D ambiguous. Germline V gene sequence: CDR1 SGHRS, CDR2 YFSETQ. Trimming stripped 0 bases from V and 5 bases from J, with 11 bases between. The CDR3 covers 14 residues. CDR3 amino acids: CASSLAGSRETQYF. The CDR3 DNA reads TGCGCCAGCAGCTTGGCCGGGTCACGGGAGACCCAGTACTTC.

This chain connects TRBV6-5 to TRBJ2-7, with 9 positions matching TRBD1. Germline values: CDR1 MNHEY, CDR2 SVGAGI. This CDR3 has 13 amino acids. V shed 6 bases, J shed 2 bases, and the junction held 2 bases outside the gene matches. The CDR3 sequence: CASRGQGAYEQYF. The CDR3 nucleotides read TGTGCCAGCAGGGGACAGGGTGCCTACGAGCAGTACTTC.

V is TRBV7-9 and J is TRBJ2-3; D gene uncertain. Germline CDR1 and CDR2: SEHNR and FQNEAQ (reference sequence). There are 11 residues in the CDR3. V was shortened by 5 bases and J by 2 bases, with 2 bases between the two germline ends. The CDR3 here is CASSATDTQYF. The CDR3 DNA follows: TGTGCCAGCAGCGCCACAGATACGCAGTATTTT.

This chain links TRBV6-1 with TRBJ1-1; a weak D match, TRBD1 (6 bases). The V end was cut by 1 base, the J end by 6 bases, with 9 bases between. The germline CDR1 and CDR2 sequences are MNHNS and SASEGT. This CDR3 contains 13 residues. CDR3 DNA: TGTGCCAGCAGTGAAGTACAGGGATCTGAAGCTTTCTTT. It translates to CASSEVQGSEAFF.

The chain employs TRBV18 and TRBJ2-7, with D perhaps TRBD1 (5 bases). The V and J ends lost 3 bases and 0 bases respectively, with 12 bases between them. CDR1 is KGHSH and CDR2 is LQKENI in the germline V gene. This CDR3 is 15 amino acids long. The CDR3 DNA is TGTGCCAGCTCACCTCGGACATCCAGCTCCTACGAGCAGTACTTC. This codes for CASSPRTSSSYEQYF.

The CDR3 DNA follows: TGTGCCTGGGAGGGGGGGCCCGCAGATACGCAGTATTTT. The encoded protein is CAWEGGPADTQYF. V is TRBV30 and J is TRBJ2-3, with D tentatively TRBD2 (7 bases). Germline V gene data show CDR1 as GTSNPN and CDR2 as SVGIG (reference sequence). The CDR3 has 13 residues. Between the trimmed V and J ends, which lost 5 bases and 4 bases, there was a span of 13 bases. The whole variable domain, filled in from reference TRBV30 and TRBJ2-3, reads SQTIHQWPATLVQPVGSPLSLECTVEGTSNPNLYWYRQAAGRGLQLLFYSVGIGQISSEVPQNLSASRPQDRQFILSSKKLLLSDSGFYLCAWEGGPADTQYFGPGTRLTVL.

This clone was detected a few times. The CDR3 region has the DNA TGTGCCAGCAGTTACTCGGGCCGGGGAACTGAAGCTTTCTTT. Residues: CASSYSGRGTEAFF. V gene TRBV6-5 combines with J gene TRBJ1-1; D uncertain. The germline gives CDR1 MNHEY, CDR2 SVGAGI. The germline V and J ends were trimmed by 0 bases and 5 bases, with 10 bases remaining between them. The CDR3 is 14 amino acids.

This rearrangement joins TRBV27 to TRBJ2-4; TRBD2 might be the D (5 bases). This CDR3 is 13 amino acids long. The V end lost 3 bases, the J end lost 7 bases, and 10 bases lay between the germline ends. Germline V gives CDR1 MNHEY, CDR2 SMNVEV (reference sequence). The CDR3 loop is CASSFSPGNIQYF. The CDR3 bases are TGTGCCAGCAGTTTCTCTCCGGGGAACATTCAGTACTTC.

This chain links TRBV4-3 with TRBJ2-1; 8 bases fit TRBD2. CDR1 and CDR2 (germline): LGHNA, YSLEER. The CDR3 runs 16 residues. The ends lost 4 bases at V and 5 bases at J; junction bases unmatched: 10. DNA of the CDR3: TGCGCCAGCAGCCCCCGGTTAGCGGGACTAGACAATGAGCAGTTCTTC. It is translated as CASSPRLAGLDNEQFF.